These 22 T cell receptor beta chains were all obtained from the same sample, sequenced in a study of technical replicates of blood from several donors. Assay: immunoSEQ multiplex PCR; the TCRdb copy retains only in-frame clones and omits some. The profile shows approximately 76,000 clones, over 75% of them singletons. The sequencing input was T cells isolated from PBMCs. These receptors were collected from a human donor in good health.

J is TRBJ2-5 and V is TRBV29-1; D may be TRBD1 (6 bases). Trimming removed 2 bases from V and 4 bases from J, with 23 bases in between. CDR3 length equals 17 residues. The germline V gene encodes CDR1 SQVTM and CDR2 ANQGSEA. The DNA for the CDR3 is TGCAGCGTTGAACGCCCGAACAGGGAAGGGGTGGCAGAGACCCAGTACTTC. It codes for CSVERPNREGVAETQYF.

This sequence joins TRBV29-1 and TRBJ2-1; TRBD1 is a possible D gene (6 bases). The CDR3 contains 16 residues. Germline CDR1 SQVTM, CDR2 ANQGSEA. Trimming removed 1 base from V and 0 bases from J, with 13 bases in between. CDR3 loop: CSVEVTGPSSYNEQFF. Here the CDR3 DNA reads TGCAGCGTTGAAGTAACAGGGCCGAGCTCCTACAATGAGCAGTTCTTC.

The chain uses TRBV15 and TRBJ1-6, with D possibly being TRBD1 (6 bases). V shed 7 bases and J shed 5 bases, with 18 bases lying between them. The CDR3 covers 16 residues. Germline-derived CDR1 and CDR2 are LNHNV and YYDKDF (reference sequence). The DNA for the CDR3 is TGTGCCACCACGTTGGGCGGGGGCCACGATAATTCACCCCTCCACTTT. This encodes CATTLGGGHDNSPLHF.

This clone was observed a handful of times. V gene TRBV28 combines with J gene TRBJ2-7, with D unresolved. The CDR3 is 13 amino acids. Germline V gene data show CDR1 as MDHEN and CDR2 as SYDVKM. Trimming took off 3 bases at V and 4 bases at J, with 10 bases between the two ends. In DNA, the CDR3 is TGTGCCAGCAGTTTCAACGCACAGTACGAGCAGTACTTC. Its translation is CASSFNAQYEQYF.

The chain links TRBV5-5 to TRBJ1-6; TRBD1 matches 7 bases. Looked up from germline, CDR1 is SGHKS and CDR2 is YYEKEE (reference sequence). Losses at the gene ends were 0 bases for V and 10 bases for J; bases not matched to a gene: 4. There are 14 residues in the CDR3. The DNA for the CDR3 is TGTGCCAGCAGCTTGGCGGGACAGACCTCACCCCTCCACTTT. Its translation: CASSLAGQTSPLHF.

The chain's CDR3 is CASSFEGLAYEQYF. DNA of the CDR3: TGTGCCAGCAGCTTTGAGGGATTGGCCTACGAGCAGTACTTC. The V gene is TRBV5-5, the J gene TRBJ2-7, with D possibly TRBD2 on 5 matching bases. This CDR3 has 14 residues. Germline CDR1 SGHKS, CDR2 YYEKEE (reference sequence). V was pared by 2 bases and J by 2 bases, with 11 bases between.

The chain couples TRBV19 to TRBJ2-2; 8 bases align to TRBD2. The CDR3 covers 15 residues. After removal of 6 bases from V and 6 bases from J, the junction contained 9 bases not matched to a gene. CDR1 LNHDA and CDR2 SQIVND come from the germline V gene (reference sequence). The CDR3 reads CASRPGLGMAGELFF. CDR3 DNA sequence: TGTGCCAGTAGACCGGGACTAGGGATGGCCGGGGAGCTGTTTTTT.

CDR3 bases: TGTGCCGCCACTCAGTCGGGAAACTATGGCTACACCTTC. Its protein product is CAATQSGNYGYTF. The V and J genes are TRBV30 and TRBJ1-2; D unresolved. CDR3 length equals 13 residues. The germline V gene encodes CDR1 GTSNPN and CDR2 SVGIG (reference sequence). Trimming left V 8 bases short and J 2 bases short, with 15 bases between.

V gene TRBV7-3 combines with J gene TRBJ2-5, with 9 bases identical to TRBD1. The CDR3 extends over 16 amino acids. CDR1 and CDR2 from the germline V gene are SGHTA and FQGTGA. The V and J ends lost 0 bases and 5 bases, in that order; junction bases with no gene match: 7. The DNA for the CDR3 is TGTGCCAGCAGCTTAACGTGGGACAGGGTAAAGGAGACCCAGTACTTC. Amino acids: CASSLTWDRVKETQYF.

This chain joins TRBV5-1 and TRBJ2-4; a weak D match, TRBD1 (5 bases). Germline CDR1 SGHRS, CDR2 YFSETQ. This CDR3 contains 19 residues. The ends were cut back, 4 bases at V and 1 base at J, with 24 bases in the middle. CDR3 region: CASSPTRVEAYSAKNIQYF. The CDR3 DNA reads TGCGCCAGCAGCCCAACCAGGGTCGAGGCGTATTCGGCCAAAAACATTCAGTACTTC.

This clone was seen a handful of times. J is TRBJ1-2 and V is TRBV5-8; 9 bases fit TRBD1. The germline V gene encodes CDR1 SGHTS and CDR2 YDEGEE. The CDR3 totals 15 residues. The ends lost 1 base at V and 4 bases at J; junction bases unmatched: 5. The CDR3: CASSLRDRDSYGYTF. Written as DNA, the CDR3 is TGTGCCAGCAGCTTGAGGGACAGGGATAGCTATGGCTACACCTTC.

The chain couples TRBV11-2 to TRBJ1-5; 7 bases fit TRBD1. V was pared by 6 bases and J by 1 base, with 12 bases of the junction left unmatched. The CDR3 loop spans 17 amino acids. Per the germline V gene, CDR1 is SGHAT and CDR2 is FQNNGV. This chain's CDR3 is CASSSLHEQGSNQPQHF. In DNA form, the CDR3 reads TGTGCCAGCAGTTCACTACATGAACAGGGGAGCAATCAGCCCCAGCATTTT.

V and J are TRBV18 and TRBJ1-2; D uncertain. Germline V gives CDR1 KGHSH, CDR2 LQKENI. V gave up 0 bases and J gave up 0 bases, with 14 bases separating them. This CDR3 contains 17 residues. The CDR3 is CASSPPPIRYPNYGYTF. The DNA of the CDR3 is TGTGCCAGCTCACCACCTCCAATCCGGTATCCTAACTATGGCTACACCTTC.

This chain connects TRBV5-4 to TRBJ2-2; TRBD1 might be the D (5 bases). The CDR3 runs 17 residues. Germline-derived CDR1 and CDR2 are SGHNT and YYREEE (reference sequence). The V gene lost 0 bases and the J gene lost 2 bases, with 14 bases spanning the gap. This CDR3 reads CASSLGSRGSNTGELFF. CDR3 sequence (DNA): TGTGCCAGCAGCTTGGGGTCTAGGGGATCAAACACCGGGGAGCTGTTTTTT.

The rearrangement uses TRBV6-6 and TRBJ1-1; D unresolved. Trimming cost V 2 bases and J 1 base, with 8 bases left between them. The germline V gene encodes CDR1 MNHNY and CDR2 SVGAGI (reference sequence). CDR3 length equals 14 residues. CDR3 nucleotide sequence: TGTGCCAGCAGTTACACCCCGGGGAACACTGAAGCTTTCTTT. It is translated as CASSYTPGNTEAFF.

The chain recombines TRBV5-1 with TRBJ2-7; TRBD1 is a possible D gene (6 bases). The ends were cut back, 0 bases at V and 3 bases at J, with 19 bases in the middle. From germline, CDR1 is SGHRS and CDR2 YFSETQ. This CDR3 is 17 amino acids long. Written as DNA, the CDR3 is TGCGCCAGCAGCTTGGACCCCGTCGACTCAGGGGACTACGAGCAGTACTTC. It translates to CASSLDPVDSGDYEQYF.

V and J are TRBV4-2 and TRBJ2-1; no clear D. The CDR3 extends over 10 amino acids. Looked up from germline, CDR1 is LGHNA and CDR2 is YNFKEQ. V dropped 6 bases and J dropped 5 bases, with 2 bases sitting between them. The CDR3 sequence is CASSNNEQFF. CDR3 nucleotide sequence: TGTGCCAGCAGTAACAATGAGCAGTTCTTC.

The rearrangement uses TRBV5-1 and TRBJ1-5; D remains unclear. V was shortened by 4 bases and J by 8 bases, with 16 bases between the two germline ends. This CDR3 has 14 amino acids. Looked up from germline, CDR1 is SGHRS and CDR2 is YFSETQ. This CDR3 reads CASSLNGRAEPQHF. DNA for the CDR3: TGCGCCAGCAGCCTCAACGGGAGAGCCGAGCCCCAGCATTTT.

V is TRBV6-5 and J is TRBJ2-3, with 7 bases lining up with TRBD1. The CDR3 totals 15 residues. In germline, CDR1 is MNHEY, CDR2 SVGAGI. Losses at the gene ends were 6 bases for V and 0 bases for J; bases not matched to a gene: 6. Written as DNA, the CDR3 is TGTGCCAGCAGGAGACAGGGTCGAAGCACAGATACGCAGTATTTT. It codes for CASRRQGRSTDTQYF.

The sample holds a few counts of this clone. The rearrangement uses TRBV19 and TRBJ1-1; 7 bases are a match to TRBD1. The CDR3 spans 16 residues. The junction had 8 bases not matched to a gene; V was cut back by 2 bases and J by 2 bases. The V gene's germline CDR1 is LNHDA and CDR2 SQIVND (reference sequence). CDR3 sequence: CASSIRTGAFNTEAFF. CDR3 nucleotides: TGTGCCAGTAGTATAAGGACAGGTGCTTTCAACACTGAAGCTTTCTTT. The full variable domain, with the rest looked up from reference TRBV19 and TRBJ1-1, is DGGITQSPKYLFRKEGQNVTLSCEQNLNHDAMYWYRQDPGQGLRLIYYSQIVNDFQKGDIAEGYSVSREKKESFPLTVTSAQKNPTAFYLCASSIRTGAFNTEAFFGQGTRLTVV.

The chain combines TRBV5-4 with TRBJ1-2; D is undetermined. The CDR3 has 12 residues. Trimming shortened V by 4 bases and J by 4 bases, and 8 bases separated the two germline ends. Germline V gene lookup returns CDR1 SGHNT and CDR2 YYREEE (reference sequence). CDR3 region: CASSPGLYGYTF. The DNA for the CDR3 is TGTGCCAGCAGCCCTGGCCTCTATGGCTACACCTTC.

The genes are TRBV7-9 and TRBJ1-1; weak D call: TRBD1 (6 bases). This CDR3 contains 14 residues. Germline loops: CDR1 SEHNR, CDR2 FQNEAQ (reference sequence). V was shortened by 2 bases and J by 3 bases, with 10 bases between the two germline ends. The CDR3 protein is CASSLLAGDTEAFF. DNA of the CDR3: TGTGCCAGCAGCTTATTGGCAGGGGACACTGAAGCTTTCTTT.